The 11 T cell receptor beta chains below come from one sample, sequenced in a study of blood T cell repertoires in COVID-19 (TCRdb year 2020). The receptor library was made with the immunoSEQ multiplex PCR assay. What TCRdb holds here is the immuneACCESS table cut down to in-frame rearrangements. Part of the clones is not present; checked against another copy, under half of the missing clones reflect an unresolved V gene, and the others are unexplained. Within this sample are roughly 100,000 clones, with around 76% of them counted one time only. The top ten hold roughly a fifth of the sample. Material for sequencing was peripheral blood. The receptors derive from a woman aged 70-85 years with acute or convalescent COVID-19.

This chain links TRBV5-1 with TRBJ1-1, with D maybe TRBD1 (6 bases). Between the trimmed V and J ends, which lost 0 bases and 0 bases, there was a span of 18 bases. CDR1 and CDR2 from the germline V gene are SGHRS and YFSETQ. CDR3 length equals 18 residues. The CDR3 sequence: CASSLAGFGPGVNTEAFF. The CDR3 bases are TGCGCCAGCAGCTTGGCGGGGTTTGGGCCAGGGGTGAACACTGAAGCTTTCTTT.

V is TRBV30 and J is TRBJ1-2; the D is unclear. V lost 2 bases and J 6 bases, leaving 10 bases between the germline ends. Germline V lookup: CDR1 GTSNPN, CDR2 SVGIG (reference sequence). The CDR3 is 12 residues long. The CDR3 bases are TGTGCCTGGAGTAGAGGCGGGGATGGCTACACCTTC. Its translation is CAWSRGGDGYTF.

J is TRBJ1-1 and V is TRBV14, with D unclear. The germline V gene encodes CDR1 SGHDN and CDR2 FVKESK. The CDR3 contains 14 residues. Trimming removed 1 base from V and 4 bases from J, with 10 bases in between. The CDR3 spells CASSQVSGGTEAFF. CDR3 in DNA: TGTGCCAGCAGCCAAGTTTCGGGTGGCACTGAAGCTTTCTTT.

This chain links TRBV2 with TRBJ1-2, with TRBD1 as a possible D gene (6 bases). This CDR3 region has 12 residues. Trimming took 3 bases from V and 5 from J, leaving 7 bases between them. CDR1 and CDR2 from the germline V gene are SNHLY and FYNNEI. CDR3 nucleotides: TGTGCCAGCAGTGACCAGGGGTATGGCTACACCTTC. It translates to CASSDQGYGYTF.

Only a few counts were recorded for this clone. The chain uses TRBV5-6 and TRBJ1-3; D remains unclear. CDR1 is SGHDT, CDR2 YYEEEE, per germline. V was clipped by 5 bases and J by 3 bases, with 18 bases between them. The CDR3 length is 16 residues. CDR3 DNA: TGTGCCAGCAGGCGAGGGTCGGCTCGGGGTGGAAACACCATATATTTT. It specifies CASRRGSARGGNTIYF.

The chain combines TRBV11-2 with TRBJ2-3; 11 nucleotides agree with TRBD2. Looked up from germline, CDR1 is SGHAT and CDR2 is FQNNGV. V shed 1 base, J shed 3 bases, and the junction held 9 bases outside the gene matches. The CDR3 has 18 amino acids. This CDR3 is CASSLGLLAGGQTDTQYF. CDR3 nucleotide sequence: TGTGCCAGCAGCTTAGGTCTTCTAGCGGGGGGCCAGACAGATACGCAGTATTTT.

The chain links TRBV5-6 to TRBJ1-5; 8 bases match TRBD1. The germline V gene encodes CDR1 SGHDT and CDR2 YYEEEE. V shed 3 bases, J shed 8 bases, and the junction held 10 bases outside the gene matches. The CDR3 has 15 residues. CDR3 nucleotides: TGTGCCAGCAGCTCTACCGGACAGGGTAGTGAGCCCCAGCATTTT. Translating it yields CASSSTGQGSEPQHF.

The count of this clone is one. CDR3 amino acids: CASSNRDRANNQPQHF. The CDR3 nucleotides are TGTGCCAGCAGCAACCGGGACAGGGCTAACAATCAGCCCCAGCATTTT. The genes are TRBV5-8 and TRBJ1-5; 9 nucleotides align to TRBD1. With V trimmed by 4 bases and J by 3 bases, 8 bases remained unmatched. The CDR3 has 16 residues. Germline CDR1 reads SGHTS; CDR2 reads YDEGEE.

This clone was seen only a few times. The chain employs TRBV27 and TRBJ2-7, with a possible D match to TRBD1 (5 bases). The CDR3 sequence is 17 residues long. With 6 bases removed from V and 4 bases from J, the gap between germline ends came to 25 bases. The germline V gene encodes CDR1 MNHEY and CDR2 SMNVEV (reference sequence). This CDR3 reads CASRPWATGASTYEQYF. CDR3 coding DNA: TGTGCCAGCAGGCCGTGGGCAACAGGCGCATCCACGTACGAGCAGTACTTC.

The rearrangement uses TRBV13 and TRBJ1-1, with TRBD1 matching 10 bases. V shed 3 bases and J 1 base; nucleotides not matched to a gene: 2. This CDR3 is built from 15 residues. Germline-derived CDR1 and CDR2 are PRHDT and FYEKMQ (reference sequence). In DNA, the CDR3 is TGTGCCAGCAGCTTTCGGACAGGGGGGAACACTGAAGCTTTCTTT. Translated: CASSFRTGGNTEAFF.

This clone appeared once. The chain is built from TRBV4-1 and TRBJ2-2; D possibly corresponds to TRBD1 (7 bases). Germline CDR1 and CDR2: MGHRA and YSYEKL. The CDR3 consists of 15 residues. Trimming stripped 4 bases from V and 4 bases from J, with 13 bases between. The CDR3 DNA follows: TGCGCCAGCAGCCTGAGGCAGGGGGGCACCGGGGAGCTGTTTTTT. It yields the protein CASSLRQGGTGELFF.